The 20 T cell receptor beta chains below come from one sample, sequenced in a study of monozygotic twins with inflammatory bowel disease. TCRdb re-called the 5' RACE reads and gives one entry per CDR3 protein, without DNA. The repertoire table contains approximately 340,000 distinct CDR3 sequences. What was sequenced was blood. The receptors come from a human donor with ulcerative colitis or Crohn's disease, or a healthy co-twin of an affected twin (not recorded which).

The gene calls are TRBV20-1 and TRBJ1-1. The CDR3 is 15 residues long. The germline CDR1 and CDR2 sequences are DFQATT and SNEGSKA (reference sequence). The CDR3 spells CSARDTNFGNTEAFF.

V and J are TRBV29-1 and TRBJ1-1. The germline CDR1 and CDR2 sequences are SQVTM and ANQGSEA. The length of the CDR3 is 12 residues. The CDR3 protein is CSVAEGDTEAFF.

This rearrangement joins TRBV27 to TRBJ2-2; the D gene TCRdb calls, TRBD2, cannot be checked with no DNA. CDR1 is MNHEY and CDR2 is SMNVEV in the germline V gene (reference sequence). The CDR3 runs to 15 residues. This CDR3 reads CASSGSGGVTGELFF.

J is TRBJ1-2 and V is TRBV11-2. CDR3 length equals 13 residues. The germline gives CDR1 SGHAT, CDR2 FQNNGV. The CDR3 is CASSLVKEYGYTF.

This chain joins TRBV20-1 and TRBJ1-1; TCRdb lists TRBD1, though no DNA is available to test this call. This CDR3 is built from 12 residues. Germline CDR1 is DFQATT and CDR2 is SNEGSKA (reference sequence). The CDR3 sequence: CSARGVYTEAFF.

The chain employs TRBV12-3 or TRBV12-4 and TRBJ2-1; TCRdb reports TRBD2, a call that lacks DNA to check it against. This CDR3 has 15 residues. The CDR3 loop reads CASSTGREGHNEQFF.

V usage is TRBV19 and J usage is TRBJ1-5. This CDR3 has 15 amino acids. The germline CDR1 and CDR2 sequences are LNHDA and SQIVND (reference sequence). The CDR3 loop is CASSERDFWGQPQHF.

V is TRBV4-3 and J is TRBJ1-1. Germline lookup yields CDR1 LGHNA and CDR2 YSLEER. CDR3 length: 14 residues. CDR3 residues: CASSQDLMNTEAFF.

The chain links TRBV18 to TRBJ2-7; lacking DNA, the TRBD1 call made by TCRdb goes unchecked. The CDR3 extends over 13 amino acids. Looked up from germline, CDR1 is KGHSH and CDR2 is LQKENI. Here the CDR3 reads CASSRGQFYEQYF.

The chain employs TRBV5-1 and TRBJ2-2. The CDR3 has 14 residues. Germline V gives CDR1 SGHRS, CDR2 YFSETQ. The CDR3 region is CASVGESNTGELFF.

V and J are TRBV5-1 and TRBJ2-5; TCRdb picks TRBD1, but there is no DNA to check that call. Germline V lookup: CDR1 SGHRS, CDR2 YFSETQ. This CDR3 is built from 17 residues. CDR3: CASSLAQGGNLQETQYF.

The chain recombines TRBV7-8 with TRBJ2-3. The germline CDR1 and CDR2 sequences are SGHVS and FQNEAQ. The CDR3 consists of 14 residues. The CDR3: CASSFFRSTDTQYF. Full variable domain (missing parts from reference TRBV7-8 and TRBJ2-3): GAGVSQSPRYKVAKRGQDVALRCDPISGHVSLFWYQQALGQGPEFLTYFQNEAQLDKSGLPSDRFFAERPEGSVSTLKIQRTQQEDSAVYLCASSFFRSTDTQYFGPGTRLTVL.

CDR3 sequence: CASSLVPGLASETQYF. This chain uses TRBV7-9 with TRBJ2-5; the D call of TRBD2 rests on TCRdb alone, since no DNA is present to check it. The CDR3 covers 16 residues. CDR1 and CDR2 (germline): SEHNR, FQNEAQ (reference sequence). Together with reference TRBV7-9 and TRBJ2-5, the CDR3 gives the full variable domain: DTGVSQNPRHKITKRGQNVTFRCDPISEHNRLYWYRQTLGQGPEFLTYFQNEAQLEKSRLLSDRFSAERPKGSFSTLEIQRTEQGDSAMYLCASSLVPGLASETQYFGPGTRLLVL.

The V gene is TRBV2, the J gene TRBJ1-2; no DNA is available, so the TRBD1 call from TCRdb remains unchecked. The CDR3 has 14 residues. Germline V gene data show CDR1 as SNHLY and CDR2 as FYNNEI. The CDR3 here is CASNSDRLNYGYTF. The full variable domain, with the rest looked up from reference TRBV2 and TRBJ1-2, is EPEVTQTPSHQVTQMGQEVILRCVPISNHLYFYWYRQILGQKVEFLVSFYNNEISEKSEIFDDQFSVERPDGSNFTLKIRSTKLEDSAMYFCASNSDRLNYGYTFGSGTRLTVV.

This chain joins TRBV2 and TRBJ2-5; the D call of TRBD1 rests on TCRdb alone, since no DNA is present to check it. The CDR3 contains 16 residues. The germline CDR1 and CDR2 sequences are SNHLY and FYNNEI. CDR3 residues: CASRAHRGRLRETQYF.

CDR3 amino acids: CSAQAYNEQLF. The rearrangement uses TRBV20-1 and TRBJ2-1. Germline V gene lookup returns CDR1 DFQATT and CDR2 SNEGSKA (reference sequence). CDR3 length: 11 residues.

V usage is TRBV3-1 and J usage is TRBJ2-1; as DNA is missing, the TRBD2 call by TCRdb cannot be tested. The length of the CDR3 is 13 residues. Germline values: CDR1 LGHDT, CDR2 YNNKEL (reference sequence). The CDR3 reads CASSARLVPEQFF.

The CDR3 spells CASSQDPPSPVLRTEAFF. J is TRBJ1-1 and V is TRBV4-3. The CDR3 consists of 18 residues. CDR1 LGHNA and CDR2 YSLEER come from the germline V gene.

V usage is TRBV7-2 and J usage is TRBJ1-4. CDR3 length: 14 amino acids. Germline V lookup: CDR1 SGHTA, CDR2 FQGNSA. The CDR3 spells CASSLIARDQKLFF.

This CDR3 is CAISESPSAIHYEQYF. The rearrangement uses TRBV10-3 and TRBJ2-7; TCRdb gives TRBD2 as the D gene, but with no DNA this cannot be confirmed. The CDR3 spans 16 residues. Germline CDR1 and CDR2: ENHRY and SYGVKD.